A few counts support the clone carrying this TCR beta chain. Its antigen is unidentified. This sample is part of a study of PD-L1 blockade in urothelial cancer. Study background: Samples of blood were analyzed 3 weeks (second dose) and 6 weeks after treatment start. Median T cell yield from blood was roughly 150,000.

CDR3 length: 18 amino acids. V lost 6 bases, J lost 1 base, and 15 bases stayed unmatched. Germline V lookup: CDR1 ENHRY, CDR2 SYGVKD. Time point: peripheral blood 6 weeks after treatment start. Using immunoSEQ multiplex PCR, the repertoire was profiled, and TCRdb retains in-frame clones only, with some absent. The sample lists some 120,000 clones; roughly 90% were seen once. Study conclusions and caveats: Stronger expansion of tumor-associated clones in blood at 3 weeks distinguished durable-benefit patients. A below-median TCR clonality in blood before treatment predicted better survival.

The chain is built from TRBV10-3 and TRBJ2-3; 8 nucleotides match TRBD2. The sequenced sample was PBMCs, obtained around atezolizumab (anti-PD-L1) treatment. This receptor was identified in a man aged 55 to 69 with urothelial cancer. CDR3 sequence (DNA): TGTGCCATCAGGGACACCCCGGGCGGGGGGTCTGGCACAGATACGCAGTATTTT. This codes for CAIRDTPGGGSGTDTQYF.